This T cell receptor beta chain was identified in a study of beta chain features in type 1 diabetes. TCRB transcripts that were expressed got sequenced, as all of the isolated RNA had been reverse transcribed. Libraries were prepared by immunoSEQ multiplex PCR; TCRdb keeps only in-frame clonotypes and omits some of them. The sample holds fewer than 70,000 clones; around 60% are singletons and the top ten take approximately 0.3%. On this clone itself: No antigen is known for it.

V shed 0 bases and J 2 bases; nucleotides not matched to a gene: 7. This CDR3 is 17 amino acids long. Overall study findings and caveats: TCRB CDR3s were moderately but significantly shorter in Type 1 diabetes patients in all four CD4+ subsets. The naive, central memory and Treg TCRB repertoires of patients appeared to be more similar to one another than those of healthy donors. PCR may have favored shorter templates equally in patients and controls.

The sample was stem cell memory CD4+ T cells from blood. This sequence was found in a woman aged 25-40 years with type 1 diabetes. The chain uses TRBV23-1 and TRBJ2-1, with 7 bases aligning to TRBD2. TRBV23-1 is assigned to the ORF class and has an uncertain function. In DNA form, the CDR3 reads TGCGCCAGCAGTCAATCGAAGGGCGGGAGTGCCTACAATGAGCAGTTCTTC. Protein product: CASSQSKGGSAYNEQFF.